A single sample gave rise to the 20 T cell receptor beta chains below, sequenced in a study of blood T cell repertoires in COVID-19. Sequenced by immunoSEQ multiplex PCR; TCRdb stores in-frame clones only, minus some. Of 50,000 to 65,000 clones listed, 85% to 90% are singletons. The material sequenced was peripheral blood. Receptors were obtained from a man aged 70-80 years with acute or convalescent COVID-19.

The chain links TRBV19 to TRBJ2-6; 9 nucleotides align to TRBD1. The ends lost 4 bases at V and 2 bases at J; junction bases unmatched: 0. The length of the CDR3 is 15 residues. Germline lookup yields CDR1 LNHDA and CDR2 SQIVND (reference sequence). The chain's CDR3 is CASSNRGPGANVLTF. The DNA of the CDR3 is TGTGCCAGTAGTAACAGGGGGCCTGGGGCCAACGTCCTGACTTTC.

This chain joins TRBV27 and TRBJ1-5, with 10 positions matching TRBD1. This CDR3 is 15 amino acids long. Per germline, CDR1 MNHEY and CDR2 SMNVEV (reference sequence). V lost 7 bases, J lost 6 bases, and 9 bases stayed unmatched. CDR3 DNA: TGTGCCAGCAAGCCGGGACAGGGGAATTTTCAGCCCCAGCATTTT. Residues: CASKPGQGNFQPQHF.

For this clone: Other DNA sequences of this sample code for an identical CDR3. This chain uses TRBV5-1 with TRBJ2-5; weak D call: TRBD1 (5 bases). This CDR3 contains 14 residues. Germline values: CDR1 SGHRS, CDR2 YFSETQ. The V end lost 0 bases, the J end lost 0 bases, and 6 bases lay between the germline ends. CDR3 loop: CASSLGGNQETQYF. In DNA form, the CDR3 reads TGCGCCAGCAGCTTGGGGGGCAACCAAGAGACCCAGTACTTC. The variable domain in full, completed from reference TRBV5-1 and TRBJ2-5, reads KAGVTQTPRYLIKTRGQQVTLSCSPISGHRSVSWYQQTPGQGLQFLFEYFSETQRNKGNFPGRFSGRQFSNSRSEMNVSTLELGDSALYLCASSLGGNQETQYFGPGTRLLVL.

The genes are TRBV24-1 and TRBJ2-7, with 9 positions matching TRBD1. CDR3 length: 18 residues. Per the germline V gene, CDR1 is KGHDR and CDR2 is SFDVKD. V was pared by 3 bases and J by 2 bases, with 13 bases of the junction left unmatched. The CDR3 protein is CATSDATGTGKTPYEQYF. In nucleotides, the CDR3 is TGTGCCACCAGTGATGCAACCGGGACAGGGAAGACCCCCTACGAGCAGTACTTC.

The chain recombines TRBV19 with TRBJ1-1; 8 positions match TRBD1. The CDR3 has 17 residues. In germline, CDR1 is LNHDA, CDR2 SQIVND (reference sequence). Losses at the gene ends were 5 bases for V and 1 base for J; bases not matched to a gene: 12. CDR3 DNA sequence: TGTGCCAGTAGTGCCGGAACAGGGGGTAGGGGGAACACTGAAGCTTTCTTT. This translates into CASSAGTGGRGNTEAFF.

The V call is TRBV3-1 (or the pseudogene TRBV3-2), the J call TRBJ1-4; maybe TRBD1 (5 bases). The CDR3 covers 18 residues. Germline loops: CDR1 LGHDT, CDR2 YNNKEL (reference sequence). Trimming pared 3 bases from V and 5 bases from J, leaving 22 bases between. CDR3 DNA sequence: TGTGCCAGCAGCCATGGGCCTAAAGGGAGGGGACGGAATGAAAAACTGTTTTTT. Protein: CASSHGPKGRGRNEKLFF.

This chain joins TRBV27 and TRBJ2-5; TRBD2 matches 8 bases. The CDR3 loop spans 16 amino acids. J lost 5 bases, V lost 0 bases, and 8 bases had no gene match. Germline V gene lookup returns CDR1 MNHEY and CDR2 SMNVEV (reference sequence). The CDR3 sequence: CASSLSLTAGVETQYF. The CDR3 DNA sequence: TGTGCCAGCAGTTTATCCCTGACAGCGGGAGTGGAGACCCAGTACTTC.

The chain is built from TRBV5-5 and TRBJ2-3; TRBD1 matches at 10 bases. The V gene end was trimmed by 2 bases and the J gene end by 3 bases; junction bases not matched to a gene: 6. Germline CDR1 is SGHKS and CDR2 is YYEKEE (reference sequence). There are 16 residues in the CDR3. The CDR3 sequence: CASSLSDRGWTDTQYF. The DNA for the CDR3 is TGTGCCAGCAGCTTATCGGACAGGGGGTGGACAGATACGCAGTATTTT.

This clone was seen only a few times. The chain links TRBV2 to TRBJ1-6, with 8 bases that match TRBD1. V was clipped by 6 bases and J by 10 bases; unmatched bases: 5. The CDR3 covers 13 residues. Germline V gives CDR1 SNHLY, CDR2 FYNNEI. CDR3 DNA sequence: TGTGCCAGCAGAAGACAGGGGAAGTCACCCCTCCACTTT. It yields the protein CASRRQGKSPLHF.

The rearrangement uses TRBV29-1 and TRBJ2-3; D is possibly TRBD1 (5 bases). The germline V gene encodes CDR1 SQVTM and CDR2 ANQGSEA. The CDR3 consists of 13 residues. V was shortened by 8 bases and J by 0 bases, with 12 bases between the two germline ends. The CDR3 nucleotides read TGCAGCATCCAGGGCTCTAGCACAGATACGCAGTATTTT. Amino acids: CSIQGSSTDTQYF.

The CDR3 DNA follows: TGTGCCAGCAGCACCAGCCCGGGGAACACTGAAGCTTTCTTT. Amino acids: CASSTSPGNTEAFF. V and J are TRBV6-4 and TRBJ1-1; unclear D gene. The CDR3 runs to 14 residues. V was trimmed by 6 bases and J by 1 base, leaving 12 bases between them. Germline CDR1 and CDR2: MRHNA and SNTAGT.

The chain's CDR3 is CSVNDGLLERNEQFF. In DNA, the CDR3 is TGCAGCGTCAACGATGGGCTTCTCGAAAGGAATGAGCAGTTCTTC. The gene calls are TRBV29-1 and TRBJ2-1; D not resolved. The CDR3 runs to 15 residues. V was shortened by 6 bases and J by 7 bases, with 22 bases between the two germline ends. Germline V gene data show CDR1 as SQVTM and CDR2 as ANQGSEA.

The J gene is TRBJ1-1, the V gene TRBV19, with a possible D match to TRBD1 (5 bases). V was pared by 9 bases and J by 1 base, with 15 bases between. The germline CDR1 and CDR2 sequences are LNHDA and SQIVND (reference sequence). The CDR3 spans 14 residues. CDR3 DNA sequence: TGTGCCAGCTCCTTCCTTGACAGGAACACTGAAGCTTTCTTT. Translating it yields CASSFLDRNTEAFF.

In this sample, this clone turned up once. V usage is TRBV5-1 and J usage is TRBJ2-5; possible D gene TRBD2, 7 bases. Trimming took 4 bases from V and 1 from J, leaving 14 bases between them. This CDR3 region has 15 residues. Germline CDR1 SGHRS, CDR2 YFSETQ. The CDR3 is CASSPYGGPQETQYF. Here the CDR3 DNA reads TGCGCCAGCAGCCCCTACGGGGGGCCCCAAGAGACCCAGTACTTC.

The rearrangement links TRBV12-5 to TRBJ2-3; TRBD1 agrees at 7 bases. The V gene's germline CDR1 is LGHNT and CDR2 FRNRAP. Losses at the gene ends were 1 base for V and 8 bases for J; bases not matched to a gene: 3. The CDR3 runs to 13 residues. This CDR3 is CASGLAGQSTQYF. The CDR3 DNA follows: TGTGCTAGTGGTTTGGCGGGACAGAGTACGCAGTATTTT.

This chain links TRBV7-9 with TRBJ2-6, with 8 bases identical to TRBD1. Per germline, CDR1 SEHNR and CDR2 FQNEAQ (reference sequence). V lost 8 bases and J lost 0; bases outside the gene matches: 6. The CDR3 is 16 amino acids. The CDR3 loop is CASGQGWGSGANVLTF. The CDR3 DNA reads TGTGCCAGCGGACAGGGTTGGGGCTCTGGGGCCAACGTCCTGACTTTC.

CDR3 loop: CASSSTSGRDNEQFF. Written as DNA, the CDR3 is TGCGCCAGCAGCTCGACTAGCGGGAGGGACAATGAGCAGTTCTTC. The chain is built from TRBV5-1 and TRBJ2-1; 14 nucleotides line up with TRBD2. Germline assignment: CDR1 SGHRS and CDR2 YFSETQ. This CDR3 comprises 15 residues. V gave up 3 bases and J gave up 5 bases; unmatched junction bases: 1.

The rearrangement links TRBV27 to TRBJ2-5, with 7 bases that match TRBD1. CDR1 and CDR2 from the germline V gene are MNHEY and SMNVEV (reference sequence). This CDR3 has 16 amino acids. The trim removed 10 bases at V and 2 bases at J, leaving 16 bases unmatched. The CDR3 region is CATAFEGAGRQETQYF. The DNA for the CDR3 is TGTGCCACCGCCTTTGAGGGGGCCGGACGACAAGAGACCCAGTACTTC.

This chain connects TRBV6-5 to TRBJ2-3; no reliable D call. The V gene's germline CDR1 is MNHEY and CDR2 SVGAGI. Between the trimmed V and J ends, which lost 9 bases and 0 bases, there was a span of 4 bases. The CDR3 contains 11 residues. CDR3 in amino acids: CASKSTDTQYF. The CDR3 nucleotides are TGTGCCAGTAAAAGCACAGATACGCAGTATTTT.

The chain has TRBV11-2 and TRBJ1-6; the D is unclear. The CDR3 covers 14 residues. Germline V gene data show CDR1 as SGHAT and CDR2 as FQNNGV. Trimming pared 3 bases from V and 0 bases from J, leaving 3 bases between. For the CDR3, the DNA is TGTGCCAGCAGCTTGAGCTCCTATAATTCACCCCTCCACTTT. Protein product: CASSLSSYNSPLHF.